The source of this TCR beta chain is a study of blood T cell repertoires in COVID-19. Background on the study: In each case, the material was cDNA or gDNA derived from T cells, B-cell-depleted T cells, or PBMCs.

Trimming left V 3 bases short and J 1 base short, with 9 bases between. Germline V gene sequence: CDR1 WNHNN, CDR2 SYGVQD (reference sequence). This CDR3 is 14 amino acids long. Using immunoSEQ multiplex PCR, the repertoire was profiled, and TCRdb retains in-frame clones only, with some absent. The table records more than 85,000 clones, around 89% of them present only once. This TCR came from a woman aged 45-59 years with acute or convalescent COVID-19. The rearrangement joins TRBV10-1 to TRBJ1-1; D call uncertain. Source material: peripheral blood. Here the CDR3 reads CASSDHSTNTEAFF. CDR3 DNA sequence: TGCGCCAGCAGTGACCATTCTACGAACACTGAAGCTTTCTTT.